Shown below are 19 T cell receptor beta chains from a single sample sequenced in a study of blood T cell repertoires in COVID-19. This table comes from immunoSEQ multiplex PCR, and its TCRdb copy is limited to in-frame clones, with some not included. The table includes about 130,000 clones, 85% detected once. Sequencing was carried out using peripheral blood. The receptor source for this set is a man older than 75 with active or convalescent COVID-19.

The chain couples TRBV3-1 (or the pseudogene TRBV3-2) to TRBJ2-2; D is possibly TRBD2 (6 bases). This CDR3 is built from 15 residues. CDR1 and CDR2 (germline): LGHDT, YNNKEL (reference sequence). V dropped 3 bases and J dropped 7 bases, with 15 bases sitting between them. CDR3 DNA sequence: TGTGCCAGCAGCCACTTCGGATGGGGGGTCGGGGAGCTGTTTTTT. Translating gives CASSHFGWGVGELFF.

The rearrangement uses TRBV6-6 and TRBJ1-1, with TRBD1 matching 7 bases. The V gene end was trimmed by 5 bases and the J gene end by 1 base; junction bases not matched to a gene: 4. CDR1 and CDR2 from the germline V gene are MNHNY and SVGAGI (reference sequence). The CDR3 loop spans 14 amino acids. As DNA, the CDR3 is TGTGCCAGCAGTAAAACAGGGGAGAACACTGAAGCTTTCTTT. Its translation: CASSKTGENTEAFF.

The V gene is TRBV6-5, the J gene TRBJ2-3; possibly TRBD1 for D (5 bases). CDR1 and CDR2 (germline): MNHEY, SVGAGI. Between the trimmed V and J ends, which lost 5 bases and 0 bases, there was a span of 12 bases. The CDR3 contains 15 residues. CDR3 amino acids: CASSPAGASTDTQYF. In DNA, the CDR3 is TGTGCCAGCAGTCCCGCTGGGGCTAGCACAGATACGCAGTATTTT.

This clone was seen only once. The rearrangement links TRBV4-3 to TRBJ2-2; D is unresolved. The V gene lost 0 bases and the J gene lost 6 bases, with 8 bases spanning the gap. The germline gives CDR1 LGHNA, CDR2 YSLEER. This CDR3 spans 14 amino acids. In DNA, the CDR3 is TGCGCCAGCAGCCAAGATAAAGGAGCCGGGGAGCTGTTTTTT. It yields the protein CASSQDKGAGELFF.

A note on this clone: One end of the junction is discordant with germline, which a read error may explain. V and J are TRBV6-4 and TRBJ1-2; D not certain. The germline V gene encodes CDR1 MRHNA and CDR2 SNTAGT. The CDR3 has 14 residues. The CDR3 nucleotides read TGTGCCAGCAAGTCGGATCATCGGACCGGGAGGCTGGCCTTC. Its protein product is CASKSDHRTGRLAF.

V gene TRBV6-2 or TRBV6-3 combines with J gene TRBJ2-1; 7 bases are shared with TRBD2. CDR1 is MNHEY and CDR2 is SVGEGT in the germline V gene. V trimming: 3 bases; J trimming: 7 bases; junction bases outside the gene matches: 15. The CDR3 spans 17 residues. The CDR3 loop is CASSYPKQRDPGNEQFF. The CDR3 bases are TGTGCCAGCAGTTATCCAAAACAGCGGGACCCGGGGAATGAGCAGTTCTTC.

V usage is TRBV25-1 and J usage is TRBJ1-4, with no clear D. The germline V and J ends were trimmed by 2 bases and 3 bases, with 13 bases remaining between them. The CDR3 length is 16 residues. CDR1 and CDR2 (germline): MGHDK, SYGVNS. The CDR3 reads CASSESSVSSNEKLFF. CDR3 bases: TGTGCCAGCAGTGAAAGTAGCGTCTCCTCTAATGAAAAACTGTTTTTT.

The rearrangement uses TRBV7-2 and TRBJ1-4; perhaps TRBD1 as D (5 bases). Trimming pared 1 base from V and 8 bases from J, leaving 17 bases between. This CDR3 comprises 16 residues. Germline CDR1 reads SGHTA; CDR2 reads FQGNSA. The CDR3 region has the DNA TGTGCCAGCAGCTTAGTCGTGGGGCAGGGCGGCGAAAAACTGTTTTTT. Encoded protein: CASSLVVGQGGEKLFF. The variable domain in full, completed from reference TRBV7-2 and TRBJ1-4, reads GAGVSQSPSNKVTEKGKDVELRCDPISGHTALYWYRQSLGQGLEFLIYFQGNSAPDKSGLPSDRFSAERTGGSVSTLTIQRTQQEDSAVYLCASSLVVGQGGEKLFFGSGTQLSVL.

The gene calls are TRBV3-1 (or the pseudogene TRBV3-2) and TRBJ1-6; the match to TRBD1 covers 9 bases. Germline lookup yields CDR1 LGHDT and CDR2 YNNKEL (reference sequence). This CDR3 is 14 amino acids long. Trimming at V came to 4 bases and at J to 10 bases, leaving 5 bases not matched to a gene. The CDR3 here is CASSPGQGSSPLHF. Here the CDR3 DNA reads TGTGCCAGCAGCCCGGGACAGGGCTCCTCACCCCTCCACTTT.

The rearrangement uses TRBV6-5 and TRBJ1-1; TRBD1 is a possible D gene (6 bases). This CDR3 region has 13 residues. Trimming pared 8 bases from V and 5 bases from J, leaving 15 bases between. Germline V gives CDR1 MNHEY, CDR2 SVGAGI. The CDR3 protein is CASGRGARTEAFF. The CDR3 DNA reads as TGTGCCAGCGGGAGGGGGGCGAGGACTGAAGCTTTCTTT.

This CDR3 reads CASQPGRGGIDTQYF. As DNA, the CDR3 is TGTGCCAGCCAACCCGGGCGGGGGGGCATAGATACGCAGTATTTT. The rearrangement uses TRBV7-2 and TRBJ2-3; 9 bases align to TRBD2. CDR3 length: 15 amino acids. Trimming removed 8 bases from V and 5 bases from J; junction bases left unmatched: 11. In germline, CDR1 is SGHTA, CDR2 FQGNSA.

The chain combines TRBV6-5 with TRBJ1-5; a possible D gene is TRBD1 (5 bases). The CDR3 spans 13 residues. The germline V gene has CDR1 MNHEY and CDR2 SVGAGI. The V end lost 11 bases, the J end lost 5 bases, and 16 bases lay between the germline ends. CDR3 sequence: CALQGDPYQPQHF. The CDR3 region has the DNA TGTGCCCTCCAGGGCGATCCCTATCAGCCCCAGCATTTT.

The V and J genes are TRBV7-2 and TRBJ1-3; no reliable D call. The CDR3 sequence is 13 residues long. The V and J ends lost 5 bases and 8 bases respectively, with 13 bases between them. Germline assignment: CDR1 SGHTA and CDR2 FQGNSA. The CDR3 here is CASSPPDWYTIYF. CDR3 nucleotide sequence: TGTGCCAGCAGCCCGCCGGACTGGTACACCATATATTTT.

This chain uses TRBV2 with TRBJ1-6; the D gene is possibly TRBD1 (6 bases). The V and J ends lost 6 bases and 4 bases respectively, with 13 bases between them. The CDR3 length is 15 residues. The V gene's germline CDR1 is SNHLY and CDR2 FYNNEI. The CDR3 reads CASRETGTYNSPLHF. In nucleotides, the CDR3 is TGTGCCAGCAGGGAGACCGGGACATATAATTCACCCCTCCACTTT. The variable domain in full, completed from reference TRBV2 and TRBJ1-6, reads EPEVTQTPSHQVTQMGQEVILRCVPISNHLYFYWYRQILGQKVEFLVSFYNNEISEKSEIFDDQFSVERPDGSNFTLKIRSTKLEDSAMYFCASRETGTYNSPLHFGNGTRLTVT.

The chain joins TRBV7-2 to TRBJ2-7; 10 positions agree with TRBD2. V was clipped by 5 bases and J by 2 bases; unmatched bases: 9. The CDR3 has 16 residues. Germline V gene lookup returns CDR1 SGHTA and CDR2 FQGNSA. The CDR3 region is CASSATLAGGPYEQYF. The CDR3 coding sequence is TGTGCCAGCAGCGCTACCTTAGCGGGAGGCCCCTACGAGCAGTACTTC. Combining the CDR3 with reference TRBV7-2 and TRBJ2-7 gives the whole variable domain GAGVSQSPSNKVTEKGKDVELRCDPISGHTALYWYRQSLGQGLEFLIYFQGNSAPDKSGLPSDRFSAERTGGSVSTLTIQRTQQEDSAVYLCASSATLAGGPYEQYFGPGTRLTVT.

This clone appeared once. The J gene is TRBJ2-5, the V gene TRBV12-5, with a weak D call TRBD2 (6 bases). The V end was cut by 5 bases, the J end by 2 bases, with 15 bases between. Germline V lookup: CDR1 LGHNT, CDR2 FRNRAP. This CDR3 region has 15 residues. The CDR3 reads CASGPPGLLQETQYF. DNA for the CDR3: TGTGCTAGTGGTCCTCCGGGACTCCTTCAAGAGACCCAGTACTTC.

V and J are TRBV6-5 and TRBJ1-4, with a possible D match to TRBD1 (5 bases). With 4 bases removed from V and 5 bases from J, the gap between germline ends came to 8 bases. CDR1 is MNHEY, CDR2 SVGAGI, per germline. The CDR3 spans 13 residues. The CDR3 protein is CASSWGRNEKLFF. DNA of the CDR3: TGTGCCAGCAGTTGGGGCAGAAATGAAAAACTGTTTTTT.

This chain joins TRBV12-3 or TRBV12-4 and TRBJ1-1; a possible D gene is TRBD1 (6 bases). V lost 3 bases and J lost 11, with 16 bases in between. The CDR3 spans 13 residues. CDR3 sequence: CASSFLEQGLAFF. The CDR3 bases are TGTGCCAGCAGTTTTCTGGAACAGGGTTTGGCTTTCTTT.

The chain couples TRBV25-1 to TRBJ1-5; the D is unclear. The CDR3 is made up of 14 amino acids. CDR1 and CDR2 from the germline V gene are MGHDK and SYGVNS. V shed 1 base and J shed 7 bases, with 11 bases lying between them. CDR3 coding DNA: TGTGCCAGCAGTGAATTTGGTCTTGAGCAGCCCCAGCATTTT. It codes for CASSEFGLEQPQHF.